The next 32 T cell receptor beta chains were all read from a single sample in a study of PD-1 blockade in classical Hodgkin lymphoma. The method was immunoSEQ multiplex PCR; TCRdb's version includes in-frame clones alone and lacks a portion of them. The sample lists more than 25,000 clones, around four fifths seen once, with roughly a third in the top ten. No patient escaped relapse after autologous stem cell transplantation, and brentuximab vedotin exposure varied. Here the sequenced sample was peripheral blood mononuclear cells (PBMCs), taken before the second cycle of nivolumab. Receptors were obtained from a human donor with classical Hodgkin lymphoma.

The rearrangement joins TRBV4-1 to TRBJ2-7; the D gene could be TRBD1 or TRBD2 (5 bases each). The CDR3 is 15 amino acids. V shed 0 bases and J shed 5 bases, with 14 bases lying between them. Germline V lookup: CDR1 MGHRA, CDR2 YSYEKL. The CDR3 DNA is TGCGCCAGCAGCCAAGAATTGCCCGGGGCCCACGAGCAGTACTTC. Its translation is CASSQELPGAHEQYF.

This chain links TRBV11-1 with TRBJ1-1; D possibly corresponds to TRBD1 (5 bases). The V gene lost 5 bases and the J gene lost 4 bases, with 5 bases spanning the gap. CDR1 is SGHAT, CDR2 FQDESV, per germline (reference sequence). This CDR3 has 11 amino acids. In DNA, the CDR3 is TGTGCCAGCAGCCAGGGCACTGAAGCTTTCTTT. Protein: CASSQGTEAFF.

The chain joins TRBV19 to TRBJ2-1; weak D call: TRBD2 (5 bases). Germline values: CDR1 LNHDA, CDR2 SQIVND (reference sequence). CDR3 length: 11 residues. Trimming removed 8 bases from V and 8 bases from J, with 10 bases in between. The CDR3 DNA reads as TGTGCCAGTGAGGGTTGGGATGAGCAGTTCTTC. It codes for CASEGWDEQFF.

This chain links TRBV7-6 with TRBJ2-1, with TRBD1 matching over 10 bases. The CDR3 totals 15 residues. Germline values: CDR1 SGHVS, CDR2 FNYEAQ. V lost 5 bases, J lost 2 bases, and 3 bases stayed unmatched. The DNA for the CDR3 is TGTGCCAGCAGCCGGGGACAGGGGCCCTACAATGAGCAGTTCTTC. Amino acids: CASSRGQGPYNEQFF.

The rearrangement links TRBV6-1 to TRBJ2-7; a weak D match, TRBD1 (6 bases). Germline-derived CDR1 and CDR2 are MNHNS and SASEGT. With 9 bases removed from V and 4 bases from J, the gap between germline ends came to 13 bases. The CDR3 sequence is 12 residues long. CDR3 loop: CASYGTNYEQYF. Written as DNA, the CDR3 is TGTGCCAGTTACGGGACAAATTACGAGCAGTACTTC.

By sample share, this clone is large. The V and J genes are TRBV6-1 and TRBJ1-1, with unresolved D. The V gene's germline CDR1 is MNHNS and CDR2 SASEGT. V lost 6 bases and J lost 7, with 15 bases in between. This CDR3 has 13 amino acids. CDR3 nucleotides: TGTGCCAGCAGACCGAGGTTTTTCGATGAAGCTTTCTTT. This gives the protein CASRPRFFDEAFF.

This clone was observed a single time. This rearrangement joins TRBV6-6 to TRBJ1-1; D is ambiguous. Germline V CDR1 and CDR2: MNHNY, SVGAGI (reference sequence). The V and J ends lost 6 bases and 1 base respectively, with 12 bases between them. CDR3 length: 14 amino acids. CDR3 sequence reads: CASSPTTANTEAFF. As DNA, the CDR3 is TGTGCCAGCAGCCCAACGACTGCGAACACTGAAGCTTTCTTT.

This clone was observed a few times. This chain uses TRBV6-5 with TRBJ2-7; 7 bases agree with TRBD1. Unmatched junction bases numbered 7, after V lost 5 bases and J lost 0 bases. CDR1 and CDR2 (germline): MNHEY, SVGAGI. This CDR3 comprises 15 residues. CDR3 in amino acids: CASSVGQSSSYEQYF. The CDR3 nucleotides are TGTGCCAGCAGTGTGGGACAGTCGAGCTCCTACGAGCAGTACTTC.

This clone has just one count. This chain links TRBV5-1 with TRBJ1-1, with unresolved D. There are 11 residues in the CDR3. Germline V CDR1 and CDR2: SGHRS, YFSETQ. Trimming took 0 bases from V and 3 from J, leaving 0 bases between them. The CDR3 DNA reads as TGCGCCAGCAGCTTGGACACTGAAGCTTTCTTT. This sequence encodes CASSLDTEAFF.

V and J are TRBV2 and TRBJ2-3; the match to TRBD2 covers 8 bases. The germline gives CDR1 SNHLY, CDR2 FYNNEI. V was pared by 6 bases and J by 2 bases, with 7 bases of the junction left unmatched. CDR3 length: 15 residues. CDR3 DNA: TGTGCCAGCAGCAGAACGGGGGGGCACACAGATACGCAGTATTTT. As protein: CASSRTGGHTDTQYF.

The chain recombines TRBV11-2 with TRBJ1-1; no reliable D call. Germline CDR1 and CDR2: SGHAT and FQNNGV. The length of the CDR3 is 15 residues. Trimming removed 5 bases from V and 0 bases from J, with 13 bases in between. The CDR3 bases are TGTGCCAGCAGCACTGACACCAAGTTGAACACTGAAGCTTTCTTT. This codes for CASSTDTKLNTEAFF.

CDR3 region: CASSLTTSGNTIYF. CDR3 coding DNA: TGTGCCAGCAGCTTAACGACATCTGGAAACACCATATATTTT. This sequence joins TRBV7-9 and TRBJ1-3; D unclear. Trimming took off 2 bases at V and 1 base at J, with 6 bases between the two ends. CDR1 is SEHNR, CDR2 FQNEAQ, per germline (reference sequence). The CDR3 is made up of 14 amino acids.

The rearrangement uses TRBV28 and TRBJ1-2; 9 positions agree with TRBD1. The CDR3 is made up of 15 amino acids. CDR1 is MDHEN and CDR2 is SYDVKM in the germline V gene. V lost 4 bases to trimming and J lost 3 bases; unmatched junction nucleotides: 6. The CDR3 region has the DNA TGTGCCAGCAGTTCCCGACAGGGGGGGTACTATGGCTACACCTTC. Translating it yields CASSSRQGGYYGYTF.

This sequence joins TRBV18 and TRBJ1-1; D may be TRBD1 (5 bases). The CDR3 spans 18 residues. The V and J ends lost 1 base and 0 bases respectively, with 18 bases between them. CDR1 and CDR2 (germline): KGHSH, LQKENI. The CDR3 spells CASSPRGGLGRMNTEAFF. As DNA, the CDR3 is TGTGCCAGCTCACCACGTGGGGGTTTGGGACGGATGAACACTGAAGCTTTCTTT.

The rearrangement joins TRBV28 to TRBJ2-5; 9 nucleotides match TRBD1. This CDR3 has 15 residues. Germline V lookup: CDR1 MDHEN, CDR2 SYDVKM. Trimming took 7 bases from V and 5 from J; bases not matched to a gene: 11. The CDR3 bases are TGTGCCAGCAACTCTCCGGGACAGGGAAAGGAGACCCAGTACTTC. This gives the protein CASNSPGQGKETQYF.

The rearrangement joins TRBV28 to TRBJ2-7, with D possibly matching TRBD2 (7 bases). The CDR3 spans 16 residues. V was pared by 6 bases and J by 4 bases, with 22 bases between. CDR1 is MDHEN and CDR2 is SYDVKM in the germline V gene. Here the CDR3 reads CASRLGGGGGGYEQYF. CDR3 coding DNA: TGTGCCAGCAGACTTGGCGGGGGAGGGGGAGGGTACGAGCAGTACTTC.

A single count supports this clone. This rearrangement joins TRBV5-5 to TRBJ1-5, with a weak D call TRBD1 (6 bases). The CDR3 sequence is 13 residues long. The V end lost 3 bases, the J end lost 7 bases, and 11 bases lay between the germline ends. Germline lookup yields CDR1 SGHKS and CDR2 YYEKEE (reference sequence). The CDR3 loop reads CASSSQGEQPQHF. The CDR3 DNA is TGTGCCAGCAGCTCACAGGGAGAACAGCCCCAGCATTTT.

This clone was observed at least ten times. This chain joins TRBV9 and TRBJ2-1; a possible D gene is TRBD2 (6 bases). The V end was cut by 4 bases, the J end by 7 bases, with 12 bases between. Germline V gene data show CDR1 as SGDLS and CDR2 as YYNGEE. CDR3 length: 13 amino acids. The CDR3 region has the DNA TGTGCCAGCAGCCTCGGGGGTCAGAATGAGCAGTTCTTC. Translation gives CASSLGGQNEQFF. Drawing the rest from reference TRBV9 and TRBJ2-1, the complete variable domain is DSGVTQTPKHLITATGQRVTLRCSPRSGDLSVYWYQQSLDQGLQFLIQYYNGEERAKGNILERFSAQQFPDLHSELNLSSLELGDSALYFCASSLGGQNEQFFGPGTRLTVL.

This clone was observed a handful of times. The chain has TRBV6-1 and TRBJ1-1; maybe TRBD1 (6 bases). The length of the CDR3 is 10 residues. Germline CDR1 and CDR2: MNHNS and SASEGT. With 9 bases removed from V and 5 bases from J, the gap between germline ends came to 7 bases. CDR3 in amino acids: CASQGTEAFF. Here the CDR3 DNA reads TGTGCCAGTCAGGGGACTGAAGCTTTCTTT.

The rearrangement joins TRBV19 to TRBJ1-2; no firm D call. CDR3 length equals 13 residues. Germline CDR1 LNHDA, CDR2 SQIVND (reference sequence). V lost 7 bases to trimming and J lost 4 bases, with 13 bases between them. The CDR3 coding sequence is TGTGCCAGTACGCTTACTGGGCGCTATGGCTACACCTTC. Translation gives CASTLTGRYGYTF. The variable domain in full, completed from reference TRBV19 and TRBJ1-2, reads DGGITQSPKYLFRKEGQNVTLSCEQNLNHDAMYWYRQDPGQGLRLIYYSQIVNDFQKGDIAEGYSVSREKKESFPLTVTSAQKNPTAFYLCASTLTGRYGYTFGSGTRLTVV.

CDR3 in amino acids: CASTSRATGATDTQYF. The CDR3 DNA reads TGCGCCAGCACCTCAAGAGCCACAGGAGCTACAGATACGCAGTATTTT. The rearrangement uses TRBV4-3 and TRBJ2-3; D perhaps matches TRBD1 (5 bases). The CDR3 runs to 16 residues. Trimming shortened V by 7 bases and J by 3 bases, and 20 bases separated the two germline ends. The germline V gene has CDR1 LGHNA and CDR2 YSLEER.

This clone came up a few times. The chain uses TRBV7-2 and TRBJ2-5, with 8 bases identical to TRBD2. After removal of 0 bases from V and 4 bases from J, the junction contained 7 bases not matched to a gene. CDR1 is SGHTA, CDR2 FQGNSA, per germline. There are 16 residues in the CDR3. The CDR3 reads CASSLAPLAESETQYF. Written as DNA, the CDR3 is TGTGCCAGCAGCTTAGCGCCACTAGCGGAGTCAGAGACCCAGTACTTC.

V usage is TRBV11-3 and J usage is TRBJ2-7; 7 nucleotides match TRBD1. Trimming cost V 4 bases and J 0 bases; bases outside gene matches: 9. The CDR3 covers 16 residues. The germline CDR1 and CDR2 sequences are SGHNT and YENEEA. The CDR3 nucleotides read TGTGCCAGCAGCTCGGTAGCCGGGACAGCCTCCTACGAGCAGTACTTC. As protein: CASSSVAGTASYEQYF.

The rearrangement joins TRBV6-6 to TRBJ1-5; D remains unclear. Trimming left V 4 bases short and J 7 bases short, with 11 bases between. CDR3 length equals 13 residues. Per the germline V gene, CDR1 is MNHNY and CDR2 is SVGAGI (reference sequence). The DNA for the CDR3 is TGTGCCAGCAGTTTGGGTCGGGAACAGCCCCAGCATTTT. This encodes CASSLGREQPQHF.

This clone was observed a single time. The J gene is TRBJ1-6, the V gene TRBV6-1; TRBD1 is a possible D gene (6 bases). The germline gives CDR1 MNHNS, CDR2 SASEGT. V was clipped by 4 bases and J by 8 bases, with 12 bases between them. The CDR3 is 14 residues long. The DNA for the CDR3 is TGTGCCAGCAGTGTGAAGAGGGGGGATTCACCCCTCCACTTT. This sequence encodes CASSVKRGDSPLHF.

The gene calls are TRBV6-5 and TRBJ1-2; D is uncertain. The CDR3 sequence is 11 residues long. V was pared by 5 bases and J by 4 bases, with 5 bases between. The germline gives CDR1 MNHEY, CDR2 SVGAGI. The CDR3 here is CASSVLYGYTF. In nucleotides, the CDR3 is TGTGCCAGCAGTGTACTCTATGGCTACACCTTC.

The V and J genes are TRBV11-3 and TRBJ2-7; no firm D call. Per germline, CDR1 SGHNT and CDR2 YENEEA. The V and J ends lost 7 bases and 2 bases respectively, with 12 bases between them. This CDR3 comprises 13 residues. This CDR3 is CASKEGFAYEQYF. The DNA for the CDR3 is TGTGCCAGCAAAGAAGGTTTTGCCTACGAGCAGTACTTC.

The genes are TRBV6-5 and TRBJ2-1; perhaps TRBD1 as D (5 bases). CDR3 length: 14 amino acids. Germline CDR1 MNHEY, CDR2 SVGAGI. With 7 bases removed from V and 8 bases from J, the gap between germline ends came to 18 bases. The CDR3: CASTYRRQSDEQFF. The DNA of the CDR3 is TGTGCCAGCACCTACCGCCGACAGTCGGATGAGCAGTTCTTC.

The chain combines TRBV5-6 with TRBJ1-5, with D tentatively TRBD1 (6 bases). There are 15 residues in the CDR3. Trimming took 4 bases from V and 3 from J, leaving 14 bases between them. CDR1 is SGHDT and CDR2 is YYEEEE in the germline V gene. In DNA form, the CDR3 reads TGTGCCAGCAGCCCCGGAACAGGGTCCAATCAGCCCCAGCATTTT. This encodes CASSPGTGSNQPQHF.

The genes are TRBV7-2 and TRBJ2-5; 7 positions agree with TRBD2. Losses at the gene ends were 5 bases for V and 5 bases for J; bases not matched to a gene: 8. The CDR3 contains 14 residues. CDR1 and CDR2 (germline): SGHTA, FQGNSA. CDR3 region: CASSRQSGAETQYF. CDR3 bases: TGTGCCAGCAGCCGCCAGAGCGGGGCGGAGACCCAGTACTTC.

The chain joins TRBV6-5 to TRBJ1-4; D gene unclear. Germline lookup yields CDR1 MNHEY and CDR2 SVGAGI. The germline V and J ends were trimmed by 11 bases and 2 bases, with 12 bases remaining between them. The CDR3 runs to 13 residues. DNA for the CDR3: TGTGCCGCGGGCCTCGGGACTAATGAAAAACTGTTTTTT. Protein product: CAAGLGTNEKLFF.

V is TRBV28 and J is TRBJ1-1; 8 positions match TRBD1. The CDR3 contains 13 residues. The germline V gene has CDR1 MDHEN and CDR2 SYDVKM. Losses at the gene ends were 6 bases for V and 3 bases for J; bases not matched to a gene: 3. CDR3 amino acids: CASSPDRDTEAFF. DNA for the CDR3: TGTGCCAGCAGCCCGGACAGGGACACTGAAGCTTTCTTT.